This entry is about one T cell receptor beta chain. This clone has just a few counts. It lacks a known antigen. Base qualities are not recorded, but no much larger clone differs from it by a single base. These data are taken from a study of blood T cell repertoires in COVID-19 (dated by TCRdb to the early 2020s). For the wider study: Samples from collaborators originated in the United States, Italy and Spain and spanned both the acute and convalescent phases of COVID-19. The repertoires were released in a freely available public database intended as a resource for research on the immune response to SARS-CoV-2. Where available, HLA class I and class II types were taken from metadata supplied by the sample provider and were not determined by assay-based typing. Sample metadata almost always included a de-identified subject ID, COVID-19 status, age in years and sex. Subjects who had been exposed to COVID-19, were actively infected with it, or had recovered from it provided the deeply sampled blood TCRbeta repertoires that made up the dataset. The material from the prospective study consisted of cDNA or gDNA derived from T cells, B-cell-depleted T cells, or PBMCs. Samples were obtained from the ongoing ImmuneRACE study (first 160 participants) and from 1,254 subjects provided by 6 global collaborators. What the study reported, not specific to this receptor: How much clinical and demographic metadata was included differed by source and by participant, and the metadata was provided uncurated.

The collaborating institutions used their own protocols to collect whole blood in K2EDTA tubes. For TCRbeta analysis, collaborators shipped samples as frozen whole blood, isolated PBMCs, or DNA extracted from either of those sample types. The germline ends are 16 bases apart after V is trimmed by 6 bases and J by 0 bases. The CDR1 and CDR2 encoded by the germline V gene (reference sequence) are LNHDA and SQIVND. Taken from cysteine to phenylalanine, the CDR3 has 16 residues. Only CDR3 DNA is held: 48 bases, read in frame from base 1. The immunoSEQ Assay, a bias-controlled multiplex PCR, was used to amplify TCRbeta CDR3 regions from genomic DNA. The study's processing was this. Nucleated cell counts per sample were estimated from amplification of reference gene primers within the assay. Sequence reads were collapsed and filtered to measure the absolute abundance of every unique TCRbeta CDR3 rearrangement. For each sample, productive Simpson clonality was calculated as the square root of Simpson's diversity index over productive rearrangements. The source is immuneACCESS, and TCRdb retained only in-frame sequences with V and J called. Part of the clones is not carried over; for the studies checked, unresolved V genes explain less than half of this, and the remainder is unexplained. That table gives V, J and clone size, and the DNA gave D and trimming. Counted in this sample were fewer than 120,000 clones; roughly 79% of them appeared once. About a sixth of the sample is held by the ten biggest clonotypes.

Here the chain combines TRBV19 and TRBJ2-3; the D segment could be TRBD1, given 6 matching bases. Source material: peripheral blood. The sequence derives from a woman of 80 years or more with active or convalescent COVID-19. The bases are TGTGCCAGTAGGGAAGACAGGAGGAGCAGCACAGATACGCAGTATTTT. Its protein reads: CASREDRRSSTDTQYF.